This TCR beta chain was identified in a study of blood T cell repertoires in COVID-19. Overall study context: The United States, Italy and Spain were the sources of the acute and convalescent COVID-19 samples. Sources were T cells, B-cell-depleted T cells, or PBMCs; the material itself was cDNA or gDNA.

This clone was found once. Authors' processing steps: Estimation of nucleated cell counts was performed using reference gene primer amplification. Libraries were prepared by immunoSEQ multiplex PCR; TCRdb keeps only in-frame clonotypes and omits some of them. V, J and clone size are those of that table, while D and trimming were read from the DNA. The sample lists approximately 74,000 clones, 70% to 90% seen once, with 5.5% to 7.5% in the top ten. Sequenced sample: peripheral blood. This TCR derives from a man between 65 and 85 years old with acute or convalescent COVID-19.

The CDR3 DNA sequence: TGTGCCAGTAGTATTGGTATGTCGGGGGGAAGCACAGATACGCAGTATTTT. The encoded protein is CASSIGMSGGSTDTQYF. The chain joins TRBV19 to TRBJ2-3; TRBD2 matches 7 bases. The germline V gene has CDR1 LNHDA and CDR2 SQIVND (reference sequence). Unmatched junction bases numbered 9, after V lost 3 bases and J lost 0 bases. The CDR3 covers 17 residues. The full variable domain, in which reference TRBV19 and TRBJ2-3 provide the parts outside the CDR3, is DGGITQSPKYLFRKEGQNVTLSCEQNLNHDAMYWYRQDPGQGLRLIYYSQIVNDFQKGDIAEGYSVSREKKESFPLTVTSAQKNPTAFYLCASSIGMSGGSTDTQYFGPGTRLTVL.